This T cell receptor beta chain was obtained from a study of blood T cell repertoires in COVID-19. Study-level background: There were acute and convalescent COVID-19 samples, and they came from the United States, Italy and Spain. PBMCs, B-cell-depleted T cells, or T cells provided the cDNA or gDNA that made up the material.

Methods used by the authors: The authors estimated nucleated cell counts from reference gene primer amplification. Assay used: immunoSEQ multiplex PCR; TCRdb lists only in-frame clones, some missing. The V and J calls and clone size come from that table; D and trimming were worked out from the DNA. Of about 280,000 clones detected, more than 75% appear once; the ten largest clones hold approximately 9%. V gave up 5 bases and J gave up 8 bases, with 9 bases separating them. The length of the CDR3 is 12 residues. CDR1 is MNHEY, CDR2 SVGEGT, per germline. This clone was counted a few times. Input material: peripheral blood. The sequence derives from a man in his forties with active or convalescent COVID-19. The rearrangement uses TRBV6-2 or TRBV6-3 and TRBJ2-2; D call uncertain. In DNA, the CDR3 is TGTGCCAGCAGTGTGACTCAAGGGGAGCTGTTTTTT. This encodes CASSVTQGELFF.